The clone carrying this T cell receptor beta chain is a singleton in its sample. The data belong to a study of blood T cell repertoires in COVID-19. Study at large: The United States, Italy and Spain supplied acute and convalescent COVID-19 samples.

Methods used by the authors: Reference gene primer amplification yielded estimated nucleated cell counts. Using immunoSEQ multiplex PCR, the repertoire was profiled, and TCRdb retains in-frame clones only, with some absent. The V and J calls and clone size are taken from that table; D and trimming were inferred from the DNA. The repertoire holds hundreds of thousands of clones, with roughly nine tenths as singletons. The CDR3 contains 15 residues. Germline CDR1 is MGHRA and CDR2 is YSYEKL. Unmatched junction bases numbered 4, after V lost 1 base and J lost 5 bases. Sequenced input: PBMCs or T cells enriched from blood (not recorded which). The V and J genes are TRBV4-1 and TRBJ2-7, with 11 bases aligning to TRBD2. The source is a woman aged 18-29 years who had recovered from COVID-19. CDR3 nucleotides: TGCGCCAGCAGCCAAGGGCTAGCGGGGGGTAACGAGCAGTACTTC. It translates to CASSQGLAGGNEQYF.